The 14 T cell receptor beta chains in this list originate from one sample, sequenced in a study of shared clonotypes between healthy human individuals. The naive CD8 population came from CD45RO-negative cells selected for CCR7, without terminally differentiated effector memory CD45RA+ cells. The repertoire was sequenced with immunoSEQ multiplex PCR; TCRdb's copy has only in-frame clones and lacks some. Of roughly 890,000 clones listed, almost 95% are singletons. The source material was naive CD8+ T cells sorted from blood. These receptors were obtained from a man in his thirties or forties in good health.

The CDR3 sequence: CATSNGPTQETHGYTF. The CDR3 DNA is TGTGCCACCAGCAACGGACCGACCCAAGAGACACATGGCTACACCTTC. The rearrangement joins TRBV15 to TRBJ1-2; no reliable D call. Trimming cost V 4 bases and J 6 bases, with 21 bases left between them. The CDR3 spans 16 residues. Germline V gene sequence: CDR1 LNHNV, CDR2 YYDKDF (reference sequence).

This rearrangement joins TRBV6-6 to TRBJ2-1; D is unresolved. CDR1 MNHNY and CDR2 SVGAGI come from the germline V gene (reference sequence). V lost 0 bases, J lost 9 bases, and 9 bases lay in between. The CDR3 extends over 13 amino acids. DNA for the CDR3: TGTGCCAGCAGTTACTCGAAAGTTCTTGAGCAGTTCTTC. It codes for CASSYSKVLEQFF.

J is TRBJ1-5 and V is TRBV28, with TRBD1 identical over 8 bases. The CDR3 totals 15 residues. V lost 3 bases to trimming and J lost 7 bases; unmatched junction nucleotides: 8. CDR1 and CDR2 (germline): MDHEN, SYDVKM. As DNA, the CDR3 is TGTGCCAGCAGTTTCTTGCAGGGGGCCCTGCAGCCCCAGCATTTT. Translation: CASSFLQGALQPQHF.

The rearrangement joins TRBV11-2 to TRBJ2-7, with D tentatively TRBD2 (6 bases). In germline, CDR1 is SGHAT, CDR2 FQNNGV. V was shortened by 4 bases and J by 3 bases, with 7 bases between the two germline ends. This CDR3 contains 12 residues. The CDR3 nucleotides are TGTGCCAGCAGCTCGGGACTCTACGAGCAGTACTTC. It specifies CASSSGLYEQYF. Full variable domain (outside the CDR3, taken from reference TRBV11-2 and TRBJ2-7): EAGVAQSPRYKIIEKRQSVAFWCNPISGHATLYWYQQILGQGPKLLIQFQNNGVVDDSQLPKDRFSAERLKGVDSTLKIQPAKLEDSAVYLCASSSGLYEQYFGPGTRLTVT.

This chain uses TRBV5-8 with TRBJ2-5; D tentatively reads TRBD1 or TRBD2 (6 bases each). The CDR3 consists of 14 residues. Trimming cost V 2 bases and J 5 bases, with 13 bases left between them. In germline, CDR1 is SGHTS, CDR2 YDEGEE. The chain's CDR3 is CASSFGGPGETQYF. CDR3 nucleotide sequence: TGTGCCAGCAGCTTCGGGGGCCCGGGTGAGACCCAGTACTTC.

The V call is TRBV7-9, the J call TRBJ2-1; possible D gene TRBD2, 5 bases. The V end lost 6 bases, the J end lost 0 bases, and 18 bases lay between the germline ends. Per the germline V gene, CDR1 is SEHNR and CDR2 is FQNEAQ (reference sequence). The CDR3 is 17 amino acids. The CDR3: CASSDSSSGSSYNEQFF. The CDR3 DNA follows: TGTGCCAGCAGTGATAGTAGTTCGGGGAGCTCCTACAATGAGCAGTTCTTC.

The gene calls are TRBV27 and TRBJ1-4; D unresolved. Per the germline V gene, CDR1 is MNHEY and CDR2 is SMNVEV (reference sequence). The CDR3 has 13 residues. Trimming cost V 4 bases and J 6 bases, with 9 bases left between them. The CDR3 DNA sequence: TGTGCCAGCAGTTACACCCGGTATGAAAAACTGTTTTTT. Its translation: CASSYTRYEKLFF. Full variable domain (outside the CDR3, taken from reference TRBV27 and TRBJ1-4): EAQVTQNPRYLITVTGKKLTVTCSQNMNHEYMSWYRQDPGLGLRQIYYSMNVEVTDKGDVPEGYKVSRKEKRNFPLILESPSPNQTSLYFCASSYTRYEKLFFGSGTQLSVL.

J is TRBJ2-7 and V is TRBV4-1; no reliable D call. The V end was cut by 1 base, the J end by 5 bases, with 12 bases between. The CDR3 length is 14 residues. CDR1 is MGHRA and CDR2 is YSYEKL in the germline V gene. The DNA of the CDR3 is TGCGCCAGCAGCCAAGTCGGGCTAGGGAACGAGCAGTACTTC. Residues: CASSQVGLGNEQYF.

V usage is TRBV10-2 and J usage is TRBJ2-3, with D unresolved. The CDR3 runs to 11 residues. V was trimmed by 8 bases and J by 4 bases, leaving 7 bases between them. Germline V gene lookup returns CDR1 WSHSY and CDR2 SAAADI. CDR3 sequence: CASWYSDTQYF. The CDR3 bases are TGCGCCAGCTGGTATTCAGATACGCAGTATTTT.

Details on this clone: The sample holds other DNA sequences that translate to the same CDR3. The CDR3 DNA sequence: TGTGCCAGCAGCGTTGGCGGGCTTGAGACCCAGTACTTC. As protein: CASSVGGLETQYF. The rearrangement links TRBV9 to TRBJ2-5; D might be TRBD2 (5 bases). The ends were cut back, 2 bases at V and 5 bases at J, with 10 bases in the middle. CDR3 length equals 13 residues. Germline V CDR1 and CDR2: SGDLS, YYNGEE.

With respect to this clone: One end of the junction is discordant with germline, which a read error may explain. V and J are TRBV19 and TRBJ2-1, with 11 bases matching TRBD2. CDR1 and CDR2 (germline): LNHDA, SQIVND (reference sequence). The CDR3 extends over 15 amino acids. CDR3 amino acids: CASRIAGGPSNEQFF. The CDR3, as DNA: TGTGCCAGTAGAATAGCGGGAGGGCCATCAAATGAGCAGTTCTTC.

This chain joins TRBV18 and TRBJ2-6; 8 bases are a match to TRBD1. This CDR3 contains 18 residues. CDR1 KGHSH and CDR2 LQKENI come from the germline V gene. V lost 3 bases to trimming and J lost 0 bases; unmatched junction nucleotides: 7. The CDR3 region has the DNA TGTGCCAGCTCACCGGGACAGGATATTTACTCTGGGGCCAACGTCCTGACTTTC. Protein: CASSPGQDIYSGANVLTF.

The chain couples TRBV7-2 to TRBJ2-7, with TRBD2 as a possible D gene (6 bases). The V gene lost 3 bases and the J gene lost 2 bases, with 11 bases spanning the gap. CDR1 SGHTA and CDR2 FQGNSA come from the germline V gene. This CDR3 is built from 14 residues. This CDR3 is CASSFLARAYEQYF. CDR3 DNA sequence: TGTGCCAGCAGCTTTCTAGCGCGCGCCTACGAGCAGTACTTC.

This clone appeared once. The V call is TRBV4-3, the J call TRBJ2-5; D tentatively fits TRBD1 or TRBD2 (5 bases each). Trimming removed 0 bases at V and 11 bases at J, with 16 bases between. The CDR3 length is 14 residues. The germline gives CDR1 LGHNA, CDR2 YSLEER. CDR3 in DNA: TGCGCCAGCAGCCAAGACATGGGAGAAGAGGGGCAGTACTTC. Translating gives CASSQDMGEEGQYF.